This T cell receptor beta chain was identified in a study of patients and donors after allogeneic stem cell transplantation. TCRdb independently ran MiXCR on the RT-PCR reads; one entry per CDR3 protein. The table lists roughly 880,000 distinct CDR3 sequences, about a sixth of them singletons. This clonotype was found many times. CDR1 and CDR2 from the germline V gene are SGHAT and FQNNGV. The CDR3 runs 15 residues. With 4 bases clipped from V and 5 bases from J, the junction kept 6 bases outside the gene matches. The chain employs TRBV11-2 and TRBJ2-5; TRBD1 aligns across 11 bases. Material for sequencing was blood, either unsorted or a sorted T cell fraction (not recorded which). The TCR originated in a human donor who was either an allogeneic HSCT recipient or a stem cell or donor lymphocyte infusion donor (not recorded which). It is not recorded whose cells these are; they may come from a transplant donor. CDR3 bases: TGTGCCAGCAGCTCATGGGACAGGGGGTATGAGACCCAGTACTTC. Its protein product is CASSSWDRGYETQYF.